The 2 T cell receptor beta chains in this list originate from one sample, sequenced in a study of T cell repertoires in cytomegalovirus infection. TCRdb re-derived calls from the reads in MiXCR, one entry per CDR3 protein. The table has fewer than 300,000 distinct CDR3 sequences, roughly 24% seen once. Material for sequencing was PBMCs. These receptors originate from a human donor in good health (CMV status not recorded). Some clones in this sample may be carry-over from other donors' samples.

In this sample, this clonotype turned up a few times. The chain links TRBV10-3 to TRBJ2-1, with TRBD2 identical over 10 bases. The CDR3 contains 16 residues. The V segment lost 2 bases and the J segment 8 bases; nucleotides outside the gene matches: 9. Germline-derived CDR1 and CDR2 are ENHRY and SYGVKD. CDR3 DNA: TGTGCCATCAGTGAGGCAGCAGCGGGGGGGCCGGATGAGCAGTTCTTC. Amino acid sequence: CAISEAAAGGPDEQFF.

The J gene is TRBJ1-4, the V gene TRBV2; weak D call: TRBD1 (5 bases). The CDR3 covers 16 residues. Trimming took 5 bases from V and 3 from J, leaving 16 bases between them. The germline gives CDR1 SNHLY, CDR2 FYNNEI. The CDR3 sequence: CASSPGTRVANEKLFF. The CDR3 DNA reads TGTGCCAGCAGTCCCGGGACGAGAGTGGCTAATGAAAAACTGTTTTTT.